The TCR beta chain described here comes from a study of blood T cells in healthy people across ages. Findings of the study overall: When set beside aged donors, long-lived donors presented more naive CD4+ cells and higher diversity.

CDR1 is MNHNS, CDR2 SASEGT, per germline. V trimming: 7 bases; J trimming: 4 bases; junction bases outside the gene matches: 9. The CDR3 consists of 14 residues. This clonotype has ten or more counts. Its target is not known. A J-beta primer mix and a sample-barcoded 5' primer were used in a second PCR of about 7 to 12 cycles. TCRdb reprocessed the 5' RACE reads with MiXCR, giving one entry per CDR3 protein. The table includes hundreds of thousands of distinct CDR3 sequences, approximately 52% detected once. The specimen sequenced was blood. The chain joins TRBV6-1 to TRBJ2-5; 7 positions match TRBD1. This receptor was identified in a woman older than 75 in good health. In DNA, the CDR3 is TGTGCCAGCATGCCACAGGGGAATAGAGAGACCCAGTACTTC. This encodes CASMPQGNRETQYF.